This T cell receptor (delta chain) was captured by sequencing in a study of gamma-delta chains in newborns, infants, children. Background on the study: Polyclonal expansion of innate γδ T cells after birth follows microbial exposure.

CDR3 size: 19 residues. V lost 3 bases, J lost 2 bases, and 10 bases stayed unmatched. Per the germline V gene, CDR1 is GEAIGNYY and CDR2 is EKD. About this clone: TCRdb's protein, taken from a much larger clone, differs from this DNA's translation at residue 5, likely owing to a read error; the protein displayed comes from the DNA.

TCRdb re-called the reads via CATT. The sample has 6,900 or so delta-chain clones; more than 2% are singletons. This TCR came from a child who was a newborn, infant or young child, either healthy, febrile or measles-vaccinated (not recorded which). The rearrangement uses TRDV2 and TRDJ3; TRDD3 agrees at 9 bases. The material sequenced was blood. The CDR3 here is CACDAVLGDAAWDTRQMFF. Written as DNA, the CDR3 is TGTGCCTGTGACGCCGTGCTGGGGGATGCCGCCTGGGACACCCGACAGATGTTTTTC.